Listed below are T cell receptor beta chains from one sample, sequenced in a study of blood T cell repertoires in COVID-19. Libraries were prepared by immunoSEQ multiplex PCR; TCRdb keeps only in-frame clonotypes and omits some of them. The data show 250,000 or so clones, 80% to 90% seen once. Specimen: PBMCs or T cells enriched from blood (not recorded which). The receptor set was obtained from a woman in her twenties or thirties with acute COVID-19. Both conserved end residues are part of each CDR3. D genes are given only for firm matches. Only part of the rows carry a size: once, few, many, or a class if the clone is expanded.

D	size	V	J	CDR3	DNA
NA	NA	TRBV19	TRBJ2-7	CASSLRDLSYEQYF	TGTGCCAGTAGTCTCCGGGACTTATCCTACGAGCAGTACTTC
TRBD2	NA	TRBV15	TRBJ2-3	CATSRGFGAGNTDTQYF	TGTGCCACCAGCAGAGGGTTCGGAGCGGGGAACACAGATACGCAGTATTTT
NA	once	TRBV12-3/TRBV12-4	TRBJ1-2	CASSSSANYGYTF	TGTGCCAGCAGTTCATCGGCTAACTATGGCTACACCTTC
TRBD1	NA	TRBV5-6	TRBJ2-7	CASSPQGTGRYEQYF	TGTGCCAGCAGCCCGCAAGGGACAGGGAGGTATGAGCAGTACTTC
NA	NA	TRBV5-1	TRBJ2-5	CASSFRRTQETQYF	TGCGCCAGCAGCTTCCGGCGGACACAAGAGACCCAGTACTTC
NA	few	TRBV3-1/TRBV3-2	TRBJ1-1	CASSTILGANAAFF	TGTGCCAGCAGCACCATTTTAGGGGCGAATGCCGCTTTCTTT
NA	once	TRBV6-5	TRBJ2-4	CASRRTTKNIQYF	TGTGCCAGCAGACGTACTACCAAAAACATTCAGTACTTC
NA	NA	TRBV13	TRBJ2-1	CASSLVRTENEQFF	TGTGCCAGCAGCTTAGTGAGGACAGAGAATGAGCAGTTCTTC
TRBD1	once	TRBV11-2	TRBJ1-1	CASSFQGALNTEAFF	TGTGCCAGCAGCTTCCAGGGGGCACTTAACACTGAAGCTTTCTTT
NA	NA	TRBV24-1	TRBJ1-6	CATSDLNSYNSPLHF	TGTGCCACCAGTGATTTGAACAGCTATAATTCACCCCTCCACTTT
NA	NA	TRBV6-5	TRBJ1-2	CASFSGVNYGYTF	TGTGCCAGCTTTTCCGGGGTCAACTATGGCTACACCTTC
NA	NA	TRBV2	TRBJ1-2	CASSSTGMEDGYTF	TGTGCCAGCAGTTCAACAGGGATGGAGGATGGCTACACCTTC
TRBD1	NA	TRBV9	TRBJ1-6	CASSAGQGPNSPLHF	TGTGCCAGCAGCGCGGGACAGGGCCCAAATTCACCCCTCCACTTT
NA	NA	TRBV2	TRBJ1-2	CASSVNGGEGYTF	TGTGCCAGCAGTGTGAATGGGGGGGAAGGCTACACCTTC
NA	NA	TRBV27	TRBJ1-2	CASSLDAEDYGYTF	TGTGCCAGCAGTTTAGACGCTGAGGACTATGGCTACACCTTC
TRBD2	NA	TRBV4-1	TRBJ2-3	CASSQVAGVTDTQYF	TGCGCCAGCAGCCAGGTAGCGGGGGTCACAGATACGCAGTATTTT
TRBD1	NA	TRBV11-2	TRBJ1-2	CASSLDVTGVDGYTF	TGTGCCAGCAGCTTAGATGTGACAGGGGTCGACGGCTACACCTTC
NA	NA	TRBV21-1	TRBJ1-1	CASSKRGRDTEAFF	TGTGCCAGCAGCAAAAGGGGGAGGGACACTGAAGCTTTCTTT
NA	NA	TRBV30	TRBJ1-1	CAWSVEPSEAFF	TGTGCCTGGAGTGTTGAGCCCTCTGAAGCTTTCTTT
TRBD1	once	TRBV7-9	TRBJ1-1	CASSSDREAEAFF	TGTGCCAGCAGCTCGGACAGGGAAGCTGAAGCTTTCTTT
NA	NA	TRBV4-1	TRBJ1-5	CASSKGTDNQPQHF	TGCGCCAGCAGCAAAGGAACAGACAATCAGCCCCAGCATTTT
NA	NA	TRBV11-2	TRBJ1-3	CASSLAGLGNTIYF	TGTGCCAGCAGCTTAGCAGGGCTCGGAAACACCATATATTTT
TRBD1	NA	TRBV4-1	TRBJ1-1	CASSQGQGVGAFF	TGCGCCAGCAGCCAAGGACAGGGGGTCGGAGCTTTCTTT
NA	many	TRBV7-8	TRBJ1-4	CASSLAAGRNEKLFF	TGTGCCAGCAGCTTAGCAGCGGGCAGGAACGAAAAACTGTTTTTT
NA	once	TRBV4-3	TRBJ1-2	CASSQESGGYGYTF	TGCGCCAGCAGCCAAGAATCGGGGGGCTATGGCTACACCTTC
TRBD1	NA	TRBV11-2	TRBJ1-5	CASSFGTGGNQPQHF	TGTGCCAGCAGCTTCGGGACAGGGGGTAATCAGCCCCAGCATTTT
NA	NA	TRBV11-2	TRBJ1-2	CASSDNTF	TGTGCCAGCAGCGACAACACCTTC
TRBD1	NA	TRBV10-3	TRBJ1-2	CAIKDRAESYGYTF	TGTGCCATCAAGGACAGGGCCGAATCTTATGGCTACACCTTC
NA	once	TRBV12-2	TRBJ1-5	CASRPTGQGRQPQHF	TGTGCAAGTCGCCCCACAGGACAGGGTCGTCAGCCCCAGCATTTT
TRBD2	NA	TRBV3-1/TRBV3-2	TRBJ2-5	CASSREGGTETQYF	TGTGCCAGCAGCCGGGAGGGAGGGACAGAGACCCAGTACTTC
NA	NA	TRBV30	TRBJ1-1	CARNSEAERTEAFF	TGTGCCCGGAATAGTGAAGCGGAGAGGACTGAAGCTTTCTTT
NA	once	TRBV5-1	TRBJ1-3	CASSFWGLPSLSSGNTIYF	TGCGCCAGCAGCTTCTGGGGGCTACCCTCTCTTAGCTCTGGAAACACCATATATTTT
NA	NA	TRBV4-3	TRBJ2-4	CASSQAFGGAKNIQYF	TGCGCCAGCAGCCAAGCCTTCGGGGGAGCCAAAAACATTCAGTACTTC
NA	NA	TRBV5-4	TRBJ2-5	CASSLPGGRETQYF	TGTGCCAGCAGCTTGCCTGGGGGCCGAGAGACCCAGTACTTC
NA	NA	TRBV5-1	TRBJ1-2	CASSLAYSDSGGYTF	TGCGCCAGCAGCTTGGCCTATTCCGACAGTGGGGGCTACACCTTC
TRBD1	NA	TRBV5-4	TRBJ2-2	CASSSTGGRTGELFF	TGTGCCAGCAGCTCTACAGGGGGAAGGACCGGGGAGCTGTTTTTT
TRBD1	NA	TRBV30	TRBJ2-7	CAWSPGTGGLWEQYF	TGTGCCTGGAGTCCTGGGACAGGGGGGCTGTGGGAGCAGTACTTC
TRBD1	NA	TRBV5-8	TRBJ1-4	CASSSGTGAINEKLFF	TGTGCCAGCAGCTCCGGGACAGGGGCTATTAATGAAAAACTGTTTTTT
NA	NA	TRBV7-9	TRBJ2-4	CASSLGDRRHLAKNIQYF	TGTGCCAGCAGCTTGGGTGACAGGAGGCATCTAGCCAAAAACATTCAGTACTTC
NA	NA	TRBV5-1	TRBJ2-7	CASNSRYEQYF	TGCGCCAGCAACTCGCGGTACGAGCAGTACTTC
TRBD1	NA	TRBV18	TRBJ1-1	CASSPPFRDRDGAFF	TGTGCCAGCTCACCACCATTCCGGGACAGGGACGGAGCTTTCTTT
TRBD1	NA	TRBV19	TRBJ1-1	CASSGTGSTEAFF	TGTGCCAGCTCCGGGACAGGGTCAACTGAAGCTTTCTTT
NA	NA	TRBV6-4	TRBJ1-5	CASSEGDGSNQPQHF	TGTGCCAGCAGTGAGGGAGACGGAAGCAATCAGCCCCAGCATTTT
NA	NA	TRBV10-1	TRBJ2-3	CASNINLENTDTQYF	TGCGCCAGCAATATAAATCTAGAGAACACAGATACGCAGTATTTT
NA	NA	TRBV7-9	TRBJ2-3	CASSLGGVGTDTQYF	TGTGCCAGCAGCTTAGGGGGGGTCGGCACAGATACGCAGTATTTT
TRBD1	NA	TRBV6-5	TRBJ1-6	CASSTGQDYSPLHF	TGTGCCAGCAGTACAGGACAGGATTATTCACCCCTCCACTTT
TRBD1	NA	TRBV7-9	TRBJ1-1	CASRSLRDSYMNTEAFF	TGTGCCAGCAGATCCCTCCGGGACAGCTATATGAACACTGAAGCTTTCTTT
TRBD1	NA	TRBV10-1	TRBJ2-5	CASRSGGMPETQYF	TGCGCCAGCAGGTCAGGGGGTATGCCGGAGACCCAGTACTTC
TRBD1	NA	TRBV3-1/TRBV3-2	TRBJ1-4	CASSHRGQTNEKLFF	TGTGCCAGCAGCCACAGGGGGCAGACTAATGAAAAACTGTTTTTT
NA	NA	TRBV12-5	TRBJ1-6	CASGLFRVGNSPLHF	TGTGCTAGTGGTTTGTTCCGGGTGGGTAATTCACCCCTCCACTTT
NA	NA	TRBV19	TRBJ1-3	CASRQSSGNTIYF	TGTGCCAGTAGACAGAGCTCTGGAAACACCATATATTTT
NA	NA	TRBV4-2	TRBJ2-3	CASSQATTGTDTQYF	TGTGCCAGCAGCCAAGCAACTACCGGCACAGATACGCAGTATTTT
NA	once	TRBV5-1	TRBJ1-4	CASSLARTDEEKLFF	TGCGCCAGCAGCTTGGCGAGGACAGATGAAGAAAAACTGTTTTTT
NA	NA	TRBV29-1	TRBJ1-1	CSVVDRQPSGTFF	TGCAGCGTCGTGGACAGACAGCCAAGCGGGACTTTCTTT
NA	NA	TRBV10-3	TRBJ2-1	CAISGSGLYNEQFF	TGTGCCATCAGTGGATCGGGACTCTACAATGAGCAGTTCTTC
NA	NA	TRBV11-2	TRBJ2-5	CASSLEREETQYF	TGTGCCAGCAGCTTAGAACGGGAAGAGACCCAGTACTTC
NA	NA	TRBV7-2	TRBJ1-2	CASSLNGIEYGYTF	TGTGCCAGCAGCTTAAACGGGATTGAGTATGGCTACACCTTC
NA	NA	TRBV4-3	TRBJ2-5	CASSPRTGGWETQYF	TGCGCCAGCAGCCCACGGACGGGGGGCTGGGAGACCCAGTACTTC